This T cell receptor (beta chain) emerged from a study of T cells in Graves' hyperthyroidism and ophthalmopathy. The study's findings and limits: Ophthalmopathy was predicted by the model a median of about 6.5 months ahead of onset.

What was amplified from RNA transcripts were TCR beta CDR3 regions. HTBI primers were the set used in a first-round RT-PCR of the TCR CDR3. TCRdb redid the calling of the multiplex PCR reads with MiXCR, one entry per CDR3 protein. The sample holds under 350,000 distinct CDR3 sequences, about 15% seen once. Subjects with ophthalmopathy showed a Clinical Activity Score no lower than 3, a NOSPECS grade no lower than 4, and a duration shorter than 3 months. PBMCs were obtained from roughly 10 ml fresh peripheral blood. This clonotype was observed at least ten times. What it binds is not known. In germline, CDR1 is SQVTM, CDR2 ANQGSEA. The CDR3 covers 12 residues. Trimming removed 5 bases at V and 2 bases at J, with 9 bases between.

The V gene is TRBV29-1, the J gene TRBJ2-5; D ambiguous. Sequencing was performed on blood. The TCR comes from an older woman with Graves' ophthalmopathy. CDR3 amino acids: CSVLSTQETQYF. CDR3 nucleotides: TGCAGCGTTTTGAGTACTCAAGAGACCCAGTACTTC.